This entry is about one TCR beta chain. Each subset's genomic DNA was shared equally among a number of immunoSEQ plates. TCRdb's copy holds only in-frame clones and misses some; the assay was immunoSEQ multiplex PCR. The sample lists approximately 2,300,000 clones, roughly 92% occurring once. This entry comes from a study of shared clonotypes between healthy human individuals. Free of recent acute infections or vaccinations, the donors were healthy HIV-negative adults. Both subsets, CD45RA+ naive and CD45RA-negative memory, were split from the CD4+ cells. V shed 5 bases and J 1 base; nucleotides not matched to a gene: 10. Germline V lookup: CDR1 SGHTA, CDR2 FQGNSA. The CDR3 is made up of 16 amino acids.

The chain joins TRBV7-2 to TRBJ2-5; 7 nucleotides agree with TRBD1. The TCR originated in a young man in good health. Some clones in this sample may be carry-over from other donors' samples. What was sequenced was naive CD4+ T cells from PBMCs. Described subset: CD45RA+ positively selected. In nucleotides, the CDR3 is TGTGCCAGCAGCCATTCAACAGGGGTCCCCCAAGAGACCCAGTACTTC. Encoded protein: CASSHSTGVPQETQYF.